A selection of T cell receptor beta chains follows, all from one sample in a study of control samples from healthy donors and cancer patients. Some clones are missing from TCRdb's copy, which holds only in-frame ones; the method was immunoSEQ multiplex PCR. Counted here are 150,000 to 200,000 clones, around 90% occurring once; the ten biggest clones make up 1.2% to 1.5%. What was sequenced was blood. All receptors derive from a woman between 50 and 59 years old in good health. CDR3s include the opening cysteine and the closing phenylalanine or tryptophan. D genes are given only for firm matches. Clone size is shown for a subset of rows, as once, few, many or a class of expanded clone.

15,.,TRBJ1-3,.,TRBV7-6,CASSLVSGFSNTIYF,TGTGCCAGCAGCTTAGTATCCGGGTTTTCGAACACCATATATTTT
13,.,TRBJ2-7,.,TRBV5-1,CASSSGDSSWQYF,TGCGCCAGCAGCTCGGGAGACAGTAGCTGGCAGTACTTC
17,.,TRBJ2-3,.,TRBV7-9,CASSSGQTSTSTDTQYF,TGTGCCAGCAGCTCCGGACAGACCAGCACTAGCACAGATACGCAGTATTTT
16,.,TRBJ2-7,.,TRBV28,CASSSSSGWGLYEQYF,TGTGCCAGCAGTTCCTCTTCCGGGTGGGGCCTTTACGAGCAGTACTTC
14,.,TRBJ2-1,.,TRBV11-3,CASSLFRGMNEQFF,TGTGCCAGCAGCTTATTCCGGGGAATGAATGAGCAGTTCTTC
14,.,TRBJ1-5,.,TRBV28,CASSYRGGNQPQHF,TGTGCCAGCAGTTACCGGGGGGGCAATCAGCCCCAGCATTTT
14,.,TRBJ2-5,TRBD2,TRBV4-1,CASSLGGVKETQYF,TGCGCCAGCAGCCTCGGGGGGGTAAAAGAGACCCAGTACTTC
12,.,TRBJ1-4,.,TRBV9,CASNSGEAKLFF,TGTGCCAGCAATAGTGGGGAAGCTAAACTGTTTTTT
16,.,TRBJ2-3,TRBD2,TRBV28,CASSPLEGLAEDTQYF,TGTGCCAGCAGTCCCCTAGAGGGACTAGCTGAAGATACGCAGTATTTT
19,.,TRBJ1-3,.,TRBV13,CASSSLRPLLGPGGNTIYF,TGTGCCAGCAGCTCCCTAAGACCCTTATTAGGTCCGGGGGGAAACACCATATATTTT
12,once,TRBJ2-2,.,TRBV6-5,CASRKRGGELFF,TGTGCCAGCAGGAAACGGGGCGGGGAGCTGTTTTTT
15,.,TRBJ1-1,.,TRBV19,CASSIEGGGNTEAFF,TGTGCCAGTAGTATAGAAGGGGGAGGGAATACTGAAGCTTTCTTT
15,.,TRBJ1-4,.,TRBV7-2,CASSLNGGMGEKLFF,TGTGCCAGCAGCTTAAACGGGGGTATGGGTGAAAAACTGTTTTTT
15,once,TRBJ1-1,TRBD1,TRBV9,CASSVEHRGNTEAFF,TGTGCCAGCAGCGTAGAACACAGGGGCAACACTGAAGCTTTCTTT
16,.,TRBJ2-1,.,TRBV19,CASSIESGRPNNEQFF,TGTGCCAGTAGTATCGAGAGCGGGCGACCTAACAATGAGCAGTTCTTC
15,.,TRBJ1-5,.,TRBV27,CASRPTGISQQPQHF,TGTGCCAGCAGGCCTACAGGTATTTCACAGCAGCCCCAGCATTTT
13,once,TRBJ2-5,.,TRBV19,CASSIQEGETQYF,TGTGCCAGTAGTATCCAGGAGGGGGAGACCCAGTACTTC
13,.,TRBJ1-4,.,TRBV18,CASSPPNSEKLFF,TGTGCCAGCTCACCACCGAACAGTGAAAAACTGTTTTTT
14,.,TRBJ1-6,.,TRBV9,CASSVGRARSPLHF,TGTGCCAGCAGCGTAGGACGCGCGCGATCACCCCTCCACTTT
14,.,TRBJ2-3,.,TRBV5-4,CASSLAQGTDTQYF,TGTGCCAGCAGCTTGGCGCAGGGCACAGATACGCAGTATTTT
15,.,TRBJ2-7,.,TRBV7-9,CASSSIPGTGREQYF,TGTGCCAGCAGCTCCATTCCCGGGACCGGACGCGAGCAGTACTTC
14,.,TRBJ1-4,.,TRBV19,CASSMQGLNEKLFF,TGTGCCAGTAGTATGCAGGGGCTAAATGAAAAACTGTTTTTT
15,once,TRBJ1-5,.,TRBV6-5,CASRERGARNQPQHF,TGTGCCAGCAGGGAGAGGGGGGCGCGGAATCAGCCCCAGCATTTT
14,.,TRBJ1-6,TRBD1,TRBV5-1,CASGQGAPGSPLHF,TGCGCCAGCGGACAGGGGGCGCCGGGTTCACCCCTCCACTTT
19,once,TRBJ2-1,TRBD2,TRBV6-4,CASSLTGLAGGYSYNEQFF,TGTGCCAGCAGCCTCACGGGACTAGCGGGGGGATACTCCTACAATGAGCAGTTCTTC
15,.,TRBJ2-3,TRBD2,TRBV6-5,CASGRTSGYTDTQYF,TGTGCCAGCGGGAGGACTAGCGGATACACAGATACGCAGTATTTT
15,.,TRBJ2-1,TRBD2,TRBV29-1,CSVASGRDRYNEQFF,TGCAGCGTTGCTAGCGGGAGGGACCGATACAATGAGCAGTTCTTC
13,.,TRBJ2-2,.,TRBV9,CASSVIGTGELFF,TGTGCCAGCAGCGTAATTGGGACCGGGGAGCTGTTTTTT
16,once,TRBJ1-2,.,TRBV23-1,CASSRPNGCWSYGYTF,TGCGCCAGCAGTCGACCTAACGGTTGTTGGAGCTATGGCTACACCTTC